The clone carrying this T cell receptor (beta chain) appeared a few times. The source of the sample is a study of T-cell reconstitution after alpha-beta-depleted transplantation in children. The CDR3 runs 15 residues. CDR1 is SQVTM and CDR2 is ANQGSEA in the germline V gene. Trimming took off 4 bases at V and 4 bases at J, with 19 bases between the two ends. Molecular barcoding with unique molecular identifiers was used for the TCRbeta library. TCRdb processed the PCR reads anew with MiXCR; each CDR3 protein has one entry. The repertoire consists of about 340,000 distinct CDR3 sequences, with roughly 13% occurring once and the leading ten covering approximately 4.3%.

The clonotype originates from a human donor who donated a stem cell graft to a child with Fanconi anemia. This rearrangement joins TRBV29-1 to TRBJ1-1; possible D gene TRBD1, 5 bases. The specimen comprised PBMCs, sampled from the stem cell graft. The CDR3: CSVGGKGFKGTEAFF. CDR3 bases: TGCAGCGTTGGGGGGAAGGGGTTTAAAGGCACTGAAGCTTTCTTT.